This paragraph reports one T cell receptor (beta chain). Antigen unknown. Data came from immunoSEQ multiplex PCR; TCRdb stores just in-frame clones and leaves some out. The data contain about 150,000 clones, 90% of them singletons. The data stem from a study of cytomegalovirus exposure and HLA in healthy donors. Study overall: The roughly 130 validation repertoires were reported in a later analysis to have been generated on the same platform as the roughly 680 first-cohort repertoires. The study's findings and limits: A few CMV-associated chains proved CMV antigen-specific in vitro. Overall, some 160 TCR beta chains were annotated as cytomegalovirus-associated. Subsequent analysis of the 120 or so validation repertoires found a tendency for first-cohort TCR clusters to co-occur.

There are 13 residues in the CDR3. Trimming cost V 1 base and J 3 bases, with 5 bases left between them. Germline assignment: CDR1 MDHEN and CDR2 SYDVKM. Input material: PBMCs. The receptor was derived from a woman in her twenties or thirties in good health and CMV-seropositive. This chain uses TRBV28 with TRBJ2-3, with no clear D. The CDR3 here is CASSLFQTDTQYF. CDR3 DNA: TGTGCCAGCAGTTTATTCCAGACAGATACGCAGTATTTT.